This is a list of T cell receptor beta chains from one sample in a study of blood T cell repertoires in COVID-19. Repertoires were generated with immunoSEQ multiplex PCR, while TCRdb's copy carries only in-frame clones and drops some. The table includes over 250,000 clones, around 84% detected once. The sequenced material came from peripheral blood. The receptors shown here come from a human donor with COVID-19, enrolled during active disease. The donor label of this sample is uncertain. CDR3s include the opening cysteine and the closing phenylalanine or tryptophan. Fields, in order: J gene, D gene, V gene, clone size, CDR3 protein, CDR3 DNA. A D gene is named only where the DNA matches it firmly. Not every row has a clone size; where given, it reads once, few, many or a size class.

J: TRBJ2-1; D: TRBD2; V: TRBV19; size: .; CDR3: CASRSGLDSYNEQFF; DNA: TGTGCCAGTAGGTCGGGACTAGACTCCTACAATGAGCAGTTCTTC
J: TRBJ1-5; D: .; V: TRBV2; size: once; CDR3: CASSVTVNQPQHF; DNA: TGTGCCAGCAGTGTTACAGTCAATCAGCCCCAGCATTTT
J: TRBJ2-1; D: .; V: TRBV27; size: .; CDR3: CASSFRNEQFF; DNA: TGTGCCAGCAGTTTTAGAAATGAGCAGTTCTTC
J: TRBJ1-1; D: TRBD1; V: TRBV19; size: few; CDR3: CASSLQGTDMNTEAFF; DNA: TGTGCCAGTAGTCTCCAAGGGACAGATATGAACACTGAAGCTTTCTTT
J: TRBJ1-2; D: .; V: TRBV19; size: .; CDR3: CASSPGLDSGYTF; DNA: TGTGCCAGTAGTCCAGGGTTGGATAGTGGCTACACCTTC
J: TRBJ2-5; D: TRBD1; V: TRBV6-5; size: .; CDR3: CASITGDRAKTQYF; DNA: TGTGCCAGCATAACCGGGGACAGGGCAAAGACCCAGTACTTC
J: TRBJ2-1; D: TRBD2; V: TRBV7-6; size: .; CDR3: CASSLVRRGLAAHYNEQFF; DNA: TGTGCCAGCAGCTTAGTCCGAAGGGGACTAGCGGCCCACTACAATGAGCAGTTCTTC
J: TRBJ1-5; D: .; V: TRBV18; size: once; CDR3: CASSLSAPEEQPQHF; DNA: TGTGCCAGCTCATTGTCCGCCCCGGAGGAACAGCCCCAGCATTTT
J: TRBJ2-1; D: TRBD2; V: TRBV10-3; size: few; CDR3: CAISEYIAGGLNEQFF; DNA: TGTGCCATCAGTGAGTATATAGCGGGAGGTTTAAATGAGCAGTTCTTC
J: TRBJ1-4; D: .; V: TRBV3-1/TRBV3-2; size: .; CDR3: CASSQDLPGTLTNEKLFF; DNA: TGTGCCAGCAGCCAAGATCTCCCAGGGACTCTAACTAATGAAAAACTGTTTTTT
J: TRBJ1-6; D: .; V: TRBV7-2; size: .; CDR3: CASSLGGRTPLHF; DNA: TGTGCCAGCAGCTTAGGAGGGCGGACACCCCTCCACTTT
J: TRBJ1-1; D: .; V: TRBV6-4; size: .; CDR3: CASSESPGTEAFF; DNA: TGTGCCAGCAGTGAATCTCCGGGCACTGAAGCTTTCTTT
J: TRBJ2-7; D: TRBD1; V: TRBV5-6; size: .; CDR3: CASSLGTGGTYEQYF; DNA: TGTGCCAGCAGCTTGGGTACAGGGGGGACCTACGAGCAGTACTTC
J: TRBJ1-5; D: .; V: TRBV30; size: .; CDR3: CAWSVGQPQHF; DNA: TGTGCCTGGAGTGTGGGCCAGCCCCAGCATTTT
J: TRBJ1-1; D: TRBD1; V: TRBV5-1; size: .; CDR3: CASNLQGVAEAFF; DNA: TGCGCCAGCAACTTACAGGGGGTTGCTGAAGCTTTCTTT
J: TRBJ2-3; D: .; V: TRBV9; size: few; CDR3: CASSVFPSPGTDTQYF; DNA: TGTGCCAGCAGCGTATTTCCCAGCCCGGGGACAGATACGCAGTATTTT
J: TRBJ2-7; D: TRBD2; V: TRBV27; size: .; CDR3: CASMGVRSGRGSYEQYF; DNA: TGTGCCAGCATGGGGGTGCGTTCCGGGAGGGGATCCTACGAGCAGTACTTC
J: TRBJ2-3; D: TRBD2; V: TRBV5-6; size: once; CDR3: CASSLGLAEITDTQYF; DNA: TGTGCCAGCAGCCTTGGACTAGCGGAGATCACAGATACGCAGTATTTT
J: TRBJ2-5; D: .; V: TRBV2; size: few; CDR3: CASIRRLQETQYF; DNA: TGTGCCAGCATTAGGAGACTCCAAGAGACCCAGTACTTC
J: TRBJ2-7; D: TRBD2; V: TRBV29-1; size: few; CDR3: CSVEGTSGRPYEQYF; DNA: TGCAGCGTTGAAGGGACTAGCGGGCGACCCTACGAGCAGTACTTC
J: TRBJ1-3; D: TRBD1; V: TRBV19; size: .; CDR3: CATKRTGGTGNTIYF; DNA: TGTGCCACTAAACGGACAGGGGGCACTGGAAACACCATATATTTT
J: TRBJ1-3; D: .; V: TRBV5-4; size: .; CDR3: CASSLEGLASGNTIYF; DNA: TGTGCCAGCAGCTTGGAAGGTTTAGCCTCTGGAAACACCATATATTTT
J: TRBJ1-2; D: .; V: TRBV5-4; size: .; CDR3: CASSLEGANGYTF; DNA: TGTGCCAGCAGCTTGGAAGGGGCTAATGGCTACACCTTC
J: TRBJ1-3; D: .; V: TRBV11-2; size: .; CDR3: CASSLAGLLSSGNTIYF; DNA: TGTGCCAGCAGCTTAGCGGGACTGTTGAGCTCTGGAAACACCATATATTTT
J: TRBJ1-2; D: TRBD1; V: TRBV29-1; size: .; CDR3: CSVTGQYYGYTF; DNA: TGCAGCGTTACGGGACAGTACTATGGCTACACCTTC
J: TRBJ2-7; D: .; V: TRBV28; size: .; CDR3: CATHEGAYEQYF; DNA: TGTGCCACCCACGAGGGTGCTTACGAGCAGTACTTC
J: TRBJ2-6; D: TRBD1; V: TRBV5-1; size: .; CDR3: CASHSGTVLSGANVLTF; DNA: TGCGCCAGCCACTCCGGGACAGTGCTCTCTGGGGCCAACGTCCTGACTTTC
J: TRBJ1-1; D: .; V: TRBV5-6; size: .; CDR3: CASSLRGGTEAFF; DNA: TGTGCCAGCAGCTTACGGGGGGGAACTGAAGCTTTCTTT
J: TRBJ2-7; D: .; V: TRBV6-2/TRBV6-3; size: once; CDR3: CASSYQGFNEQYF; DNA: TGTGCCAGCAGTTACCAGGGTTTTAACGAGCAGTACTTC